The 19 T cell receptor beta chains in this list originate from one sample, sequenced in a study of blood T cell repertoires in COVID-19. The data were produced by immunoSEQ multiplex PCR, yet TCRdb's version contains in-frame clones alone and is incomplete. The data contain 300,000 to 400,000 clones, roughly 90% of them singletons. Sequencing was performed on peripheral blood. Source of these receptors: a woman in her 70s with COVID-19, enrolled during active disease.

The rearrangement uses TRBV6-5 and TRBJ1-6, with TRBD1 identical over 7 bases. The CDR3 is made up of 14 amino acids. Germline V gene sequence: CDR1 MNHEY, CDR2 SVGAGI. V lost 6 bases to trimming and J lost 4 bases; unmatched junction nucleotides: 3. CDR3 in DNA: TGTGCCAGCAGCCGGGACAGATATAATTCACCCCTCCACTTT. Translation: CASSRDRYNSPLHF.

The chain employs TRBV2 and TRBJ2-5, with a weak D call TRBD2 (5 bases). Trimming removed 7 bases at V and 5 bases at J, with 20 bases between. The length of the CDR3 is 15 residues. Germline loops: CDR1 SNHLY, CDR2 FYNNEI. The CDR3 sequence is CASIQGGGRKETQYF. The CDR3 DNA sequence: TGTGCCAGCATCCAAGGAGGCGGAAGAAAGGAGACCCAGTACTTC.

The DNA of the CDR3 is TGCGCCAGCAGCCCTAGTCGGGGAATCCCCTACGAGCAGTACTTC. Protein sequence: CASSPSRGIPYEQYF. V and J are TRBV4-3 and TRBJ2-7, with a tentative D call TRBD2 (5 bases). The CDR3 covers 15 residues. The V gene lost 4 bases and the J gene lost 2 bases, with 15 bases spanning the gap. Germline V gives CDR1 LGHNA, CDR2 YSLEER.

The chain couples TRBV28 to TRBJ1-3; no definite D call. This CDR3 is built from 16 residues. From germline, CDR1 is MDHEN and CDR2 SYDVKM. Trimming removed 5 bases at V and 0 bases at J, with 14 bases between. CDR3 coding DNA: TGTGCCAGCAGTCGAACCCTCGCAGGCTCTGGAAACACCATATATTTT. Translating gives CASSRTLAGSGNTIYF.

The chain couples TRBV5-1 to TRBJ1-1, with TRBD1 as a possible D gene (6 bases). The ends were cut back, 0 bases at V and 1 base at J, with 10 bases in the middle. The CDR3 sequence is 15 residues long. Germline-derived CDR1 and CDR2 are SGHRS and YFSETQ. CDR3 bases: TGCGCCAGCAGCTTGGGTGGGGGGGCGAACACTGAAGCTTTCTTT. It encodes CASSLGGGANTEAFF.

This clone came up a few times. This chain uses TRBV4-2 with TRBJ1-2, with D perhaps TRBD1 (5 bases). The CDR3 has 14 residues. The V end was cut by 0 bases, the J end by 2 bases, with 7 bases between. Germline V gives CDR1 LGHNA, CDR2 YNFKEQ. For the CDR3, the DNA is TGTGCCAGCAGCCAAGATAGACAGAACTATGGCTACACCTTC. Translated, it gives CASSQDRQNYGYTF.

This clone was recorded a few times. V is TRBV5-1 and J is TRBJ2-7; the match to TRBD1 covers 11 bases. Germline V CDR1 and CDR2: SGHRS, YFSETQ. The V gene end was trimmed by 4 bases and the J gene end by 4 bases; junction bases not matched to a gene: 16. The length of the CDR3 is 18 residues. Here the CDR3 reads CASSPSSGQGAPGYEQYF. The CDR3 nucleotides read TGCGCCAGCAGCCCGTCGAGCGGACAGGGGGCGCCGGGATACGAGCAGTACTTC. Together with reference TRBV5-1 and TRBJ2-7, the CDR3 gives the full variable domain: KAGVTQTPRYLIKTRGQQVTLSCSPISGHRSVSWYQQTPGQGLQFLFEYFSETQRNKGNFPGRFSGRQFSNSRSEMNVSTLELGDSALYLCASSPSSGQGAPGYEQYFGPGTRLTVT.

V usage is TRBV18 and J usage is TRBJ1-1, with 9 bases fitting TRBD1. CDR1 and CDR2 (germline): KGHSH, LQKENI. V lost 1 base and J lost 6; bases outside the gene matches: 6. The CDR3 totals 15 residues. CDR3 DNA: TGTGCCAGCTCACCACGAGACAGGGGGTTCGCTGAAGCTTTCTTT. The encoded protein is CASSPRDRGFAEAFF. Variable domain in full (rest from reference TRBV18 and TRBJ1-1): NAGVMQNPRHLVRRRGQEARLRCSPMKGHSHVYWYRQLPEEGLKFMVYLQKENIIDESGMPKERFSAEFPKEGPSILRIQQVVRGDSAAYFCASSPRDRGFAEAFFGQGTRLTVV.

The V call is TRBV5-4, the J call TRBJ1-1; TRBD1 matches at 8 bases. CDR3 length: 14 residues. CDR1 is SGHNT and CDR2 is YYREEE in the germline V gene (reference sequence). V trimming: 5 bases; J trimming: 1 base; junction bases outside the gene matches: 4. The CDR3 DNA sequence: TGTGCCAGCAGTTTCGACAGGGGGAACACTGAAGCTTTCTTT. Its translation: CASSFDRGNTEAFF.

The chain recombines TRBV9 with TRBJ2-3; weak D call: TRBD2 (7 bases). Trimming stripped 0 bases from V and 1 base from J, with 12 bases between. The CDR3 consists of 16 residues. Germline V lookup: CDR1 SGDLS, CDR2 YYNGEE. The CDR3 region has the DNA TGTGCCAGCAGCGTAGTCGGGGGGCAGGGCACAGATACGCAGTATTTT. Amino acid sequence: CASSVVGGQGTDTQYF.

CDR3 sequence: CASSGTANTEAFF. The CDR3 DNA reads as TGTGCCAGCTCAGGGACAGCGAACACTGAAGCTTTCTTT. This chain uses TRBV9 with TRBJ1-1, with TRBD1 identical over 7 bases. This CDR3 comprises 13 residues. The germline CDR1 and CDR2 sequences are SGDLS and YYNGEE. V lost 7 bases and J lost 1; bases outside the gene matches: 4.

CDR3 DNA: TGTGCCAGCAGCTTAAGGGAGGCGGGCTACACCTTC. Its protein is CASSLREAGYTF. The rearrangement uses TRBV7-8 and TRBJ1-2, with D uncertain. The CDR3 extends over 12 amino acids. CDR1 and CDR2 from the germline V gene are SGHVS and FQNEAQ. Trimming cost V 2 bases and J 8 bases, with 9 bases left between them.

This clone was seen more than once but under ten times. The chain uses TRBV18 and TRBJ1-1; D remains ambiguous. The V end lost 3 bases, the J end lost 7 bases, and 12 bases lay between the germline ends. The CDR3 is made up of 13 amino acids. Germline CDR1 KGHSH, CDR2 LQKENI. The CDR3 spells CASSPSRDFEAFF. In DNA, the CDR3 is TGTGCCAGCTCACCGAGCCGGGATTTTGAAGCTTTCTTT.

As to this clone: Compared with germline, one end of the junction differs, possibly owing to a read error. This chain joins TRBV28 and TRBJ1-3; TRBD1 matches at 7 bases. CDR3 size: 14 residues. CDR1 and CDR2 from the germline V gene are MDHEN and SYDVKM. CDR3 nucleotide sequence: TGCGCTACAAAGGAGGGGGCCTCTGGAAACACCATATATTTT. This encodes CATKEGASGNTIYF.

This clone was picked up a small number of times. V usage is TRBV2 and J usage is TRBJ2-7; no clear D gene. In germline, CDR1 is SNHLY, CDR2 FYNNEI. This CDR3 has 12 residues. V shed 3 bases and J shed 4 bases, with 7 bases lying between them. CDR3 bases: TGTGCCAGCAGTGAGTACGGGTACGAGCAGTACTTC. Protein product: CASSEYGYEQYF.

CDR3 DNA: TGTGCCAGCAGTTACAGGGGAAACGAGCAGTACTTC. Protein product: CASSYRGNEQYF. The gene calls are TRBV6-5 and TRBJ2-7, with a weak D call TRBD1 (5 bases). The V gene's germline CDR1 is MNHEY and CDR2 SVGAGI. The ends were cut back, 2 bases at V and 5 bases at J, with 7 bases in the middle. The CDR3 runs 12 residues.

The chain couples TRBV6-5 to TRBJ2-7; 9 bases line up with TRBD1. This CDR3 is built from 14 residues. Trimming removed 7 bases from V and 3 bases from J; junction bases left unmatched: 7. The germline CDR1 and CDR2 sequences are MNHEY and SVGAGI. CDR3 DNA sequence: TGTGCCAGCATTAAGGGACAGGGAGGCTACGAGCAGTACTTC. It specifies CASIKGQGGYEQYF.

V usage is TRBV7-9 and J usage is TRBJ1-1; 9 positions agree with TRBD1. This CDR3 region has 16 residues. CDR1 and CDR2 from the germline V gene are SEHNR and FQNEAQ (reference sequence). V lost 2 bases, J lost 3 bases, and 7 bases stayed unmatched. The CDR3 reads CASSLTVRTGDTEAFF. DNA of the CDR3: TGTGCCAGCAGCTTAACTGTCCGGACAGGGGACACTGAAGCTTTCTTT.

This clone has only one observation. The chain recombines TRBV3-1 (or the pseudogene TRBV3-2) with TRBJ1-1, with D possibly being TRBD1 (6 bases). The CDR3 covers 12 residues. Germline V gene sequence: CDR1 LGHDT, CDR2 YNNKEL (reference sequence). The germline V and J ends were trimmed by 3 bases and 11 bases, with 13 bases remaining between them. For the CDR3, the DNA is TGTGCCAGCAGCCAGACAGGTCGTAAGGCTTTCTTT. Translation gives CASSQTGRKAFF.